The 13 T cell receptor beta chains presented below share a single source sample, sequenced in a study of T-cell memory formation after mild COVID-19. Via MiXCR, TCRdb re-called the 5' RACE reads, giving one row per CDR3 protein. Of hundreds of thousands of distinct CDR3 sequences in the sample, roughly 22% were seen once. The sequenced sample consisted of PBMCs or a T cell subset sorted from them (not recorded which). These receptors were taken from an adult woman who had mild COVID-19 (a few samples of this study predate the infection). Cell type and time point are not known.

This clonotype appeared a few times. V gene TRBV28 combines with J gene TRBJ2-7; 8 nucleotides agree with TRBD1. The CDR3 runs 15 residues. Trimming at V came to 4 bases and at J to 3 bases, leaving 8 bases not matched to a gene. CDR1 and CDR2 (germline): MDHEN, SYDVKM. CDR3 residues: CASSSPFDRGYEQYF. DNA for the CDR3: TGTGCCAGCAGTTCCCCGTTCGACAGGGGCTACGAGCAGTACTTC.

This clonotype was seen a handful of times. CDR3 residues: CASSFSTSTDTQYF. CDR3 DNA sequence: TGTGCCAGCAGTTTCAGCACGAGCACAGATACGCAGTATTTT. This rearrangement joins TRBV25-1 to TRBJ2-3; D call uncertain. Germline assignment: CDR1 MGHDK and CDR2 SYGVNS. V lost 5 bases and J lost 0, with 9 bases in between. The CDR3 is made up of 14 amino acids.

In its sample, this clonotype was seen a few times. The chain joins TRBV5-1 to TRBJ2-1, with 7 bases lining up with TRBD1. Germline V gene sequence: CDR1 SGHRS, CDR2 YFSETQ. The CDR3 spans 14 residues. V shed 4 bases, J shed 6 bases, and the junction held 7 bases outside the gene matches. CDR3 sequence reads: CASSRGQSPNEQFF. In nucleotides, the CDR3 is TGCGCCAGCAGCAGGGGACAGTCCCCCAATGAGCAGTTCTTC. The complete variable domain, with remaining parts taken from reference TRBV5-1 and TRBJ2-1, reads KAGVTQTPRYLIKTRGQQVTLSCSPISGHRSVSWYQQTPGQGLQFLFEYFSETQRNKGNFPGRFSGRQFSNSRSEMNVSTLELGDSALYLCASSRGQSPNEQFFGPGTRLTVL.

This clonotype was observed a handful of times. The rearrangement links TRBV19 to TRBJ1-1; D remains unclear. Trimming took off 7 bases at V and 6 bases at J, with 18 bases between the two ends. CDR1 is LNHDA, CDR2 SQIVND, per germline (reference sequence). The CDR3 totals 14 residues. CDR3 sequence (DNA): TGTGCCAGTACCTCGTGGTCAGGTCACGCTGAAGCTTTCTTT. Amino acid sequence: CASTSWSGHAEAFF. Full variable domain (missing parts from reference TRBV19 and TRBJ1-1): DGGITQSPKYLFRKEGQNVTLSCEQNLNHDAMYWYRQDPGQGLRLIYYSQIVNDFQKGDIAEGYSVSREKKESFPLTVTSAQKNPTAFYLCASTSWSGHAEAFFGQGTRLTVV.

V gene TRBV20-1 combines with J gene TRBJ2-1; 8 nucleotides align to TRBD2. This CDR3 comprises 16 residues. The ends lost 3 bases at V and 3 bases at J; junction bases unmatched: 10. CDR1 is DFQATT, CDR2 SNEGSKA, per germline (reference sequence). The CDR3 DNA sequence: TGCAGTGCTAGCGCCGAAAGAGCGGGGGACTACAATGAGCAGTTCTTC. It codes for CSASAERAGDYNEQFF.

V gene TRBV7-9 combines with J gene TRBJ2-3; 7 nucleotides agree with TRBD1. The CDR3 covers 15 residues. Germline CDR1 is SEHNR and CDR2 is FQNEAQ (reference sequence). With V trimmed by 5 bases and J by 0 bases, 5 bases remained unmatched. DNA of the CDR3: TGTGCCAGCAGCGGGGGACAGCCGAGCACAGATACGCAGTATTTT. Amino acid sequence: CASSGGQPSTDTQYF.

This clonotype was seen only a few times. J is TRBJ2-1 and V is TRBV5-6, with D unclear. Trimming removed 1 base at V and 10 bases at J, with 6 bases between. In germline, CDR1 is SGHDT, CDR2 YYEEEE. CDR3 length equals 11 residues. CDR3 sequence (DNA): TGTGCCAGCAGCTTGCGTAGAGAGCAGTTCTTC. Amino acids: CASSLRREQFF.

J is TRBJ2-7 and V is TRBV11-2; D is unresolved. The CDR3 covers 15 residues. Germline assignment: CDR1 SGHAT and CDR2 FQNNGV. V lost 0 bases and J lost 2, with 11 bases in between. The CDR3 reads CASSLELPRAYEQYF. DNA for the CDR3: TGTGCCAGCAGCTTAGAACTCCCCCGGGCCTACGAGCAGTACTTC.

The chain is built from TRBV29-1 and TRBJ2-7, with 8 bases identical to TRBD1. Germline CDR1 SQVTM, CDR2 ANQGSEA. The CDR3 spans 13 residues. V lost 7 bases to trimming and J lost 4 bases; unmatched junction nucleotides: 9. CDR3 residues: CSAVDRGEYEQYF. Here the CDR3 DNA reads TGCAGCGCCGTCGACAGGGGAGAATACGAGCAGTACTTC.

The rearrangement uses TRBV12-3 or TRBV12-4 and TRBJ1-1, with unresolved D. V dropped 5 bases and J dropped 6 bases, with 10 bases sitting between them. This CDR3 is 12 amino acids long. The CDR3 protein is CASSPTSAEAFF. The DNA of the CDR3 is TGTGCCAGCAGTCCCACAAGCGCTGAAGCTTTCTTT.

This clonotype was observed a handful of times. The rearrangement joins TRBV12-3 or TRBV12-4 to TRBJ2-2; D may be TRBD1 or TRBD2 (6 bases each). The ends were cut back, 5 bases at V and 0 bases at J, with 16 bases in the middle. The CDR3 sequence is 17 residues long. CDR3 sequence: CASSPRRGFANTGELFF. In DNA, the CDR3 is TGTGCCAGCAGTCCCAGGAGGGGGTTCGCGAACACCGGGGAGCTGTTTTTT.

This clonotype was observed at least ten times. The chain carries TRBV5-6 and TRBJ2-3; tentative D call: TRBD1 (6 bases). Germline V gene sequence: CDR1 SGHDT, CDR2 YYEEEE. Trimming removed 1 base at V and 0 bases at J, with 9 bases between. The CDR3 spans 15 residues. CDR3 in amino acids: CASSLFGQSTDTQYF. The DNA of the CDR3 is TGTGCCAGCAGCTTGTTCGGACAGAGCACAGATACGCAGTATTTT.

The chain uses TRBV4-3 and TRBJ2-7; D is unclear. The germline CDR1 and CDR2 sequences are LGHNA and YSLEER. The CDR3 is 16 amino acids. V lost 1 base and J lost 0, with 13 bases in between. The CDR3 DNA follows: TGCGCCAGCAGCCAAGGATACAGCCCTACCTCCTACGAGCAGTACTTC. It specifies CASSQGYSPTSYEQYF.